This T cell receptor (beta chain) was observed in a study of T cells in Graves' hyperthyroidism and ophthalmopathy. V lost 4 bases and J lost 5; bases outside the gene matches: 0. This CDR3 is built from 13 residues. CDR1 SGDLS and CDR2 YYNGEE come from the germline V gene. Template material for amplifying TCR beta CDR3 regions consisted of RNA transcripts. The primer set for the first-round RT-PCR of the TCR CDR3 was HTBI. From the multiplex PCR reads, TCRdb called clonotypes with MiXCR, one entry per CDR3 protein. The data hold about 700,000 distinct CDR3 sequences, with nearly 45% observed a single time. A note on this clonotype: The antigen is undetermined.

Not enrolled were patients with uncontrolled infection, other autoimmune disease, pregnancy or lactation. The study's findings and limits: Appearing also in blood were most of the thyroid clonotypes expanded above 0.001.

Sample: peripheral blood or thyroid tissue (not recorded which). This clonotype originated in an adult man with Graves' disease, either hyperthyroidism or ophthalmopathy (not recorded which). The V gene is TRBV9, the J gene TRBJ2-2, with 9 nucleotides matching TRBD2. CDR3 protein: CASSTSGTGELFF. CDR3 nucleotides: TGTGCCAGCAGCACTAGCGGGACCGGGGAGCTGTTTTTT.